The entry below gives a single T cell receptor (beta chain) sequence along with its context. Its target is unknown. This record belongs to a study of OX40 agonist ivuxolimab in advanced cancers. Points from the study as a whole: Expanded clones belonging to CD8+ T cells outnumbered, on average, those of CD4+.

Trimming cost V 1 base and J 5 bases, with 17 bases left between them. CDR3 size: 16 residues. Germline V lookup: CDR1 LGHNA, CDR2 YSLEER. Profiled with immunoSEQ multiplex PCR; TCRdb holds only in-frame clones, not every one. The table lists about 71,000 clones, around 94% of them singletons. V gene TRBV4-3 combines with J gene TRBJ1-2; unclear D gene. The receptor comes from an adult with an advanced solid tumor such as melanoma, head and neck, liver or kidney cancer. Sequenced here: CD4+ or CD8+ T cells sorted from blood, sampled in a trial of the OX40 agonist ivuxolimab. The CDR3 DNA sequence: TGCGCCAGCAGCCAAGGGGTAAGAAGTACGGGGTATGGCTACACCTTC. Amino acid sequence: CASSQGVRSTGYGYTF.